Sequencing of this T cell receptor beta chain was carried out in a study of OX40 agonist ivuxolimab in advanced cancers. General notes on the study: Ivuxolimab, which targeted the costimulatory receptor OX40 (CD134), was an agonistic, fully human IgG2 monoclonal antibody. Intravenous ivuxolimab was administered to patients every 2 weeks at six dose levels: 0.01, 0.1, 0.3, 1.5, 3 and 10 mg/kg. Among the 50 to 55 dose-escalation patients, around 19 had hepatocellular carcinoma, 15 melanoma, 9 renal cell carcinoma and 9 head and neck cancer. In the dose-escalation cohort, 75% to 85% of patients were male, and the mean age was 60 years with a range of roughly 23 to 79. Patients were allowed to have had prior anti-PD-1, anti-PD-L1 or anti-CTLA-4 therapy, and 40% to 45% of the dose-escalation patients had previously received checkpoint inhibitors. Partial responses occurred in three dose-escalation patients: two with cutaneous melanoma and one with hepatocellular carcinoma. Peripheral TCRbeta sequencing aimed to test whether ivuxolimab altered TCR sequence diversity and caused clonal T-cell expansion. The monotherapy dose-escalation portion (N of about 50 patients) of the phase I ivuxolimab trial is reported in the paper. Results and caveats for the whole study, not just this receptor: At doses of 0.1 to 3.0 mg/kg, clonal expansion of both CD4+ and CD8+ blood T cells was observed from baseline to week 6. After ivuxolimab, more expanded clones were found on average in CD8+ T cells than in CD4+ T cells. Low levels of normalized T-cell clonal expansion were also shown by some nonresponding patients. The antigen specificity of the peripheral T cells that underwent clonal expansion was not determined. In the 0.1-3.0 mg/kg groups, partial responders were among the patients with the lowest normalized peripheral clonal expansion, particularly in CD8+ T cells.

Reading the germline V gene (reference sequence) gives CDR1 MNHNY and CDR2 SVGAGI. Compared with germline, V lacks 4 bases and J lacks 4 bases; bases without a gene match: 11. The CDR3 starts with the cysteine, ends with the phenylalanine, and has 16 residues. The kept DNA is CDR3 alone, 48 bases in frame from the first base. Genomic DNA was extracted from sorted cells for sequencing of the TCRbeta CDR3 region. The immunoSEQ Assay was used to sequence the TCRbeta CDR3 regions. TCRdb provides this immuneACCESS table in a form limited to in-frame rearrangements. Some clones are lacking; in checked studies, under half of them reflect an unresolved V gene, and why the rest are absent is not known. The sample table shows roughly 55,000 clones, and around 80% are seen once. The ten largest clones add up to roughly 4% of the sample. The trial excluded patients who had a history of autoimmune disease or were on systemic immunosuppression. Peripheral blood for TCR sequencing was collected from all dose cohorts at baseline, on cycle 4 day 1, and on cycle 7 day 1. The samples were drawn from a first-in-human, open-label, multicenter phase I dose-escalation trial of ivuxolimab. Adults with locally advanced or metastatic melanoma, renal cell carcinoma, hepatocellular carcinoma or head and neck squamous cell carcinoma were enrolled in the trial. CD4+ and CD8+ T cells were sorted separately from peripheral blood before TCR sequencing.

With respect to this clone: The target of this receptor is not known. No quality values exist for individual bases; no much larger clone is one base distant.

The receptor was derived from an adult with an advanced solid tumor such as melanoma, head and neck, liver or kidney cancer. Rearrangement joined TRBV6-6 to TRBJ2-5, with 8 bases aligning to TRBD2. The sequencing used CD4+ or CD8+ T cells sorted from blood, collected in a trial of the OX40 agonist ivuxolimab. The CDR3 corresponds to CASSSLRAGGGETQYF. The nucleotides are TGTGCCAGCAGTTCCCTACGGGCGGGAGGAGGAGAGACCCAGTACTTC.